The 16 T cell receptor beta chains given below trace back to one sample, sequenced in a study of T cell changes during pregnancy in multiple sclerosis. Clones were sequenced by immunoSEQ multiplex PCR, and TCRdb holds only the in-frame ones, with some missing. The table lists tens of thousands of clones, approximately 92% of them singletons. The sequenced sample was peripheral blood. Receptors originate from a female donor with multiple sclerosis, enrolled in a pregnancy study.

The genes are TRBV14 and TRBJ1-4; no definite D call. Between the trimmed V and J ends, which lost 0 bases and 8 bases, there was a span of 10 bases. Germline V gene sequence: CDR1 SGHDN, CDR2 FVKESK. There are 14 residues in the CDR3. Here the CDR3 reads CASSQDRMGEKLFF. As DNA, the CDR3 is TGTGCCAGCAGCCAAGATCGAATGGGGGAAAAACTGTTTTTT.

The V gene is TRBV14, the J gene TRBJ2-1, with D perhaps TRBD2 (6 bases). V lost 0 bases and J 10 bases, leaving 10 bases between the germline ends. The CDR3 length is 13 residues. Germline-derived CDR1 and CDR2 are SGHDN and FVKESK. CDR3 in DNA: TGTGCCAGCAGCCAAGATCCCCGGGGGGAGCAGTTCTTC. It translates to CASSQDPRGEQFF.

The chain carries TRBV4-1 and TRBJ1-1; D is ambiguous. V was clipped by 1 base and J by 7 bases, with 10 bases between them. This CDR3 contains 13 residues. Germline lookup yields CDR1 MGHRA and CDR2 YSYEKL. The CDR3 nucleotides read TGCGCCAGCAGCCAAGCGGCAGCCGGTGAAGCTTTCTTT. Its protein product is CASSQAAAGEAFF.

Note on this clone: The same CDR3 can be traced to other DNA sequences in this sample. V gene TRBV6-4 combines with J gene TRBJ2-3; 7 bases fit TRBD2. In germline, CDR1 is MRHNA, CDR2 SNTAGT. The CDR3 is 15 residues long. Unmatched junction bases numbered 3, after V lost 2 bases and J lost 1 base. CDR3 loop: CASSDGEGGTDTQYF. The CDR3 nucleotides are TGTGCCAGCAGTGACGGGGAGGGTGGCACAGATACGCAGTATTTT.

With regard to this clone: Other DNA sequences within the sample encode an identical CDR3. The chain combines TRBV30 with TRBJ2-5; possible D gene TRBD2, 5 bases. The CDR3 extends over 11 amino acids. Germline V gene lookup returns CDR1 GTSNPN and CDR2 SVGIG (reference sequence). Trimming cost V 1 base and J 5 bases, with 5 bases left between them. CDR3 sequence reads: CAWSGGETQYF. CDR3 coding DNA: TGTGCCTGGAGTGGAGGGGAGACCCAGTACTTC.

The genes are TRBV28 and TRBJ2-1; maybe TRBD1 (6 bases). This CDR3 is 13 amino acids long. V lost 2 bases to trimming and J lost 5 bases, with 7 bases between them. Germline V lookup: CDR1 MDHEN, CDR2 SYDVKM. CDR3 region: CASSLGGHNEQFF. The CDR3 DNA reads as TGTGCCAGCAGTTTAGGGGGCCACAATGAGCAGTTCTTC.

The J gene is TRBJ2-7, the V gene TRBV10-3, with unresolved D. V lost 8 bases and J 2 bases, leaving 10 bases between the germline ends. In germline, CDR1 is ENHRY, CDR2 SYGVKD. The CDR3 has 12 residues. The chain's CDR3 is CAIATDAYEQYF. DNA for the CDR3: TGTGCCATCGCGACGGACGCCTACGAGCAGTACTTC.

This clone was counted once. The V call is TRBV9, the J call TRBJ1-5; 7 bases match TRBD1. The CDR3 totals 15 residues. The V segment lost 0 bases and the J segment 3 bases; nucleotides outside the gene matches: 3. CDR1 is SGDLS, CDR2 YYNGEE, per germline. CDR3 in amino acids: CASSVGTGVNQPQHF. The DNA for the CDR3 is TGTGCCAGCAGCGTAGGTACAGGGGTCAATCAGCCCCAGCATTTT.

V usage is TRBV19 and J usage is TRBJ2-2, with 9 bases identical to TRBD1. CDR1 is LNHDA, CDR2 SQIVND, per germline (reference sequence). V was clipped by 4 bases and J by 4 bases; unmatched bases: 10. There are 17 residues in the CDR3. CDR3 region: CASSTQAGTGITGELFF. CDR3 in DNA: TGTGCCAGTAGTACCCAAGCCGGGACAGGGATCACCGGGGAGCTGTTTTTT.

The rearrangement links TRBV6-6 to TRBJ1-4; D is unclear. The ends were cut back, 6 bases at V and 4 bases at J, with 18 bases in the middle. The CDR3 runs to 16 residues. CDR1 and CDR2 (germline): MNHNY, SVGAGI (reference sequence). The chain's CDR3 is CASRPWGRAGNEKLFF. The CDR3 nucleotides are TGTGCCAGCAGGCCCTGGGGTAGGGCAGGTAATGAAAAACTGTTTTTT.

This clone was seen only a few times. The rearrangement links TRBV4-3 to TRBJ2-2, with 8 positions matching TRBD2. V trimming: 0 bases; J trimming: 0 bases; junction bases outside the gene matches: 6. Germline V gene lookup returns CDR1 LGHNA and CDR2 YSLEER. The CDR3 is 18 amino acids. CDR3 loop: CASSQDPGGFANTGELFF. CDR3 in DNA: TGCGCCAGCAGCCAAGATCCGGGGGGGTTCGCGAACACCGGGGAGCTGTTTTTT.

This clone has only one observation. DNA for the CDR3: TGCGCCAGCAGCCAAGGGACTAGCGGGAGTCAAGAGACCCAGTACTTC. It is translated as CASSQGTSGSQETQYF. This chain connects TRBV4-1 to TRBJ2-5, with 13 bases identical to TRBD2. Germline V gene data show CDR1 as MGHRA and CDR2 as YSYEKL. J lost 2 bases, V lost 1 base, and 1 base had no gene match. The CDR3 extends over 16 amino acids.

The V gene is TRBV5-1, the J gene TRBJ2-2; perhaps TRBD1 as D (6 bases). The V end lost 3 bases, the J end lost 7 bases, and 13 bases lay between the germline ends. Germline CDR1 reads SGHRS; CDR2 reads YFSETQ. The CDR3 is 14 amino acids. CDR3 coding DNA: TGCGCCAGCAGCTCCCAAACAGGGATCGGGGAGCTGTTTTTT. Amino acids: CASSSQTGIGELFF.

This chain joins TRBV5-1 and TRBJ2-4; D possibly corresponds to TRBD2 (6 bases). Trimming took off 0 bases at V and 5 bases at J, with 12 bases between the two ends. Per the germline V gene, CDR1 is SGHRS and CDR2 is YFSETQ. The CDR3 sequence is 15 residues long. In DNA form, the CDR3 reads TGCGCCAGCAGCTTGGTCCCTGGCGGGGAAAACATTCAGTACTTC. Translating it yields CASSLVPGGENIQYF.

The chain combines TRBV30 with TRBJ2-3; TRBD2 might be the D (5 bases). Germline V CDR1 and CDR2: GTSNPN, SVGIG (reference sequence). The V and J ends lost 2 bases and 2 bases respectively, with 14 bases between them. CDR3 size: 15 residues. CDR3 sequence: CAWSTLRGYTDTQYF. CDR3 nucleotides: TGTGCCTGGAGTACCCTCCGGGGATACACAGATACGCAGTATTTT.

The CDR3 DNA reads as TGTGCCAGCAGTCGGACTAGCGGGTTCAACAATGAGCAGTTCTTC. It is translated as CASSRTSGFNNEQFF. This sequence joins TRBV28 and TRBJ2-1; 11 nucleotides match TRBD2. The germline gives CDR1 MDHEN, CDR2 SYDVKM. With V trimmed by 5 bases and J by 5 bases, 5 bases remained unmatched. The CDR3 runs to 15 residues. Full variable domain (outside the CDR3, taken from reference TRBV28 and TRBJ2-1): DVKVTQSSRYLVKRTGEKVFLECVQDMDHENMFWYRQDPGLGLRLIYFSYDVKMKEKGDIPEGYSVSREKKERFSLILESASTNQTSMYLCASSRTSGFNNEQFFGPGTRLTVL.